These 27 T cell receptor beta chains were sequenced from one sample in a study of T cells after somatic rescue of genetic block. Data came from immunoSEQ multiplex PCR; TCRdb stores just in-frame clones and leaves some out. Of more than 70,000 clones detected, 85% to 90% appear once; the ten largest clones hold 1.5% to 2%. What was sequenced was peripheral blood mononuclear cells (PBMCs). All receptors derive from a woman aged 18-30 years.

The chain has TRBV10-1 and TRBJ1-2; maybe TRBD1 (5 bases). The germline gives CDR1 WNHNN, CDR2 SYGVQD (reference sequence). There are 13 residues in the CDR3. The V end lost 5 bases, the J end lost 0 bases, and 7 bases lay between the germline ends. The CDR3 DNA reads TGCGCCAGCAGTCGACAGACTAACTATGGCTACACCTTC. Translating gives CASSRQTNYGYTF.

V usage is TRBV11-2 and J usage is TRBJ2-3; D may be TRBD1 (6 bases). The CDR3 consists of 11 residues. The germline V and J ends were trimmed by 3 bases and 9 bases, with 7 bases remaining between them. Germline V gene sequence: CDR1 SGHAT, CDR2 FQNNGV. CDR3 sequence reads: CASSFQGTQYF. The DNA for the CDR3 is TGTGCCAGCAGCTTCCAGGGGACGCAGTATTTT. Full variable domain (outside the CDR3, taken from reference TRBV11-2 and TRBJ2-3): EAGVAQSPRYKIIEKRQSVAFWCNPISGHATLYWYQQILGQGPKLLIQFQNNGVVDDSQLPKDRFSAERLKGVDSTLKIQPAKLEDSAVYLCASSFQGTQYFGPGTRLTVL.

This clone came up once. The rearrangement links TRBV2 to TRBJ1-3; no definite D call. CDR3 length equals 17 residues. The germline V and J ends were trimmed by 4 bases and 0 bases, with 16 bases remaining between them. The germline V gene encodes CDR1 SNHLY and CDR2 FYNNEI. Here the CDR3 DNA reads TGTGCCAGCAGTGGTCTCTCTACTCCGAGCTCTGGAAACACCATATATTTT. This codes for CASSGLSTPSSGNTIYF. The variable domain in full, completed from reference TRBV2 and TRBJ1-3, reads EPEVTQTPSHQVTQMGQEVILRCVPISNHLYFYWYRQILGQKVEFLVSFYNNEISEKSEIFDDQFSVERPDGSNFTLKIRSTKLEDSAMYFCASSGLSTPSSGNTIYFGEGSWLTVV.

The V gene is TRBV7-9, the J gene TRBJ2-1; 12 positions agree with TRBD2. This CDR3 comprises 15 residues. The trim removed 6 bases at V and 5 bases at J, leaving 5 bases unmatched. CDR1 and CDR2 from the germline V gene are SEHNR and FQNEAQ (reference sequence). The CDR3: CASRLAGGKDNEQFF. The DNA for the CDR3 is TGTGCCAGCAGGCTAGCGGGAGGGAAGGACAATGAGCAGTTCTTC.

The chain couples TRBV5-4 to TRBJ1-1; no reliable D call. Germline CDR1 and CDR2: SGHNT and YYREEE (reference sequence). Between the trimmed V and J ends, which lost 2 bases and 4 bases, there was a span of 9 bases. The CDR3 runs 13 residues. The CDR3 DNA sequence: TGTGCCAGCAGCTTACCGAGGGCCACTGAAGCTTTCTTT. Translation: CASSLPRATEAFF.

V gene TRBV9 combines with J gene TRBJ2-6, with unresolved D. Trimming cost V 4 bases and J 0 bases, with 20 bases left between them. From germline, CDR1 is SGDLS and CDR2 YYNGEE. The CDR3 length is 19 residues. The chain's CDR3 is CASSLRTTTLSSGANVLTF. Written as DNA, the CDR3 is TGTGCCAGCAGCCTACGGACCACTACCTTATCCTCTGGGGCCAACGTCCTGACTTTC.

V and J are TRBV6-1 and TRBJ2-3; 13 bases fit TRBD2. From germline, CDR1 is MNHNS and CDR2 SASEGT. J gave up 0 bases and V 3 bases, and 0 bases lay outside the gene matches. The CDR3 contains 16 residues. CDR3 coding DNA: TGTGCCAGCAGTGAGGGACTAGCGGGAAGCACAGATACGCAGTATTTT. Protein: CASSEGLAGSTDTQYF.

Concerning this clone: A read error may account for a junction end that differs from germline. CDR3: CASSLVQETRYF. For the CDR3, the DNA is TGCGCCAGCAGCTTGGTCCAAGAGACCCGGTACTTC. The chain couples TRBV5-1 to TRBJ2-5; D is uncertain. CDR3 length: 12 amino acids. Germline loops: CDR1 SGHRS, CDR2 YFSETQ.

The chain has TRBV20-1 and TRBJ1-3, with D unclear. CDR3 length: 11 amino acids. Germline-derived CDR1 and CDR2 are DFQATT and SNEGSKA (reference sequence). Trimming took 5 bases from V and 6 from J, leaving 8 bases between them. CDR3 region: CSARIENTIYF. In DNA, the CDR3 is TGCAGTGCTCGGATAGAAAACACCATATATTTT.

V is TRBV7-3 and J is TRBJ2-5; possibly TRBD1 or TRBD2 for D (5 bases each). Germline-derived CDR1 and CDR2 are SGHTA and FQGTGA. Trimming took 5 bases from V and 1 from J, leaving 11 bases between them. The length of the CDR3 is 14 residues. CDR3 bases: TGTGCCAGCAGCCCCCGGGGCCGCCAAGAGACCCAGTACTTC. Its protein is CASSPRGRQETQYF.

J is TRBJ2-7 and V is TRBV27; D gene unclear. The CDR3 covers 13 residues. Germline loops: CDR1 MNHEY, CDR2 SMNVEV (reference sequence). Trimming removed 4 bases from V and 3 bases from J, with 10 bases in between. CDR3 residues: CASSSLDRYEQYF. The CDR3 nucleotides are TGTGCCAGCAGTTCCCTAGATCGCTACGAGCAGTACTTC.

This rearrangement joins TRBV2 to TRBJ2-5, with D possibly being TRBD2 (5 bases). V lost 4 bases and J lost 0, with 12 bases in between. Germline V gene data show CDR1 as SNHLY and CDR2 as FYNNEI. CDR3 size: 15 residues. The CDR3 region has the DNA TGTGCCAGCAGTGCCGGGGAAAACTACCAAGAGACCCAGTACTTC. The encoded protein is CASSAGENYQETQYF.

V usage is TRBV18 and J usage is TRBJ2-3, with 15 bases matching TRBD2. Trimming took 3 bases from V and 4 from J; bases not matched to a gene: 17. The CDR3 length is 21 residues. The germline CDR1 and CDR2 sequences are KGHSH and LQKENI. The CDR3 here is CASSPPARGTSGRPGADTQYF. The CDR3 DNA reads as TGTGCCAGCTCACCCCCCGCACGGGGGACTAGCGGGAGGCCGGGGGCAGATACGCAGTATTTT.

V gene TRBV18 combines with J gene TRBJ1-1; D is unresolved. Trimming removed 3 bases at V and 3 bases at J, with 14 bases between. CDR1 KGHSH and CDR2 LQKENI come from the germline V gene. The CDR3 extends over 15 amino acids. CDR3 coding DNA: TGTGCCAGCTCACCGGGTTTGAGGCGGGACACTGAAGCTTTCTTT. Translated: CASSPGLRRDTEAFF.

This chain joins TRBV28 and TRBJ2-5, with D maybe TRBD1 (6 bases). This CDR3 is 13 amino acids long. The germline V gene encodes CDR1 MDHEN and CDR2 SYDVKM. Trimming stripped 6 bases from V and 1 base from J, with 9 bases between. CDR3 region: CASSVGGQETQYF. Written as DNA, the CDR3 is TGTGCCAGCAGCGTAGGGGGCCAAGAGACCCAGTACTTC. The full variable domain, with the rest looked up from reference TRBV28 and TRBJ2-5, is DVKVTQSSRYLVKRTGEKVFLECVQDMDHENMFWYRQDPGLGLRLIYFSYDVKMKEKGDIPEGYSVSREKKERFSLILESASTNQTSMYLCASSVGGQETQYFGPGTRLLVL.

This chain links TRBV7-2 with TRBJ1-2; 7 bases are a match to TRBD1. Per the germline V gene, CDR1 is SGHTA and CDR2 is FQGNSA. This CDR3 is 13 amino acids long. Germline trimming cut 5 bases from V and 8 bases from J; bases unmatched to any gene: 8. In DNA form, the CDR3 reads TGTGCCAGCAGCCCCGACAGGGTGAGCGGCTACACCTTC. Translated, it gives CASSPDRVSGYTF.

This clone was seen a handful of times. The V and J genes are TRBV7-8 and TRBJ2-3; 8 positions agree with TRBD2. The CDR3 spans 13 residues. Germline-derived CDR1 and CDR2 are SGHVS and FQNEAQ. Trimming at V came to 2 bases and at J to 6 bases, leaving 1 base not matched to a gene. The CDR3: CASSLSGGDTQYF. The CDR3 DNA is TGTGCCAGCAGCTTATCGGGGGGGGATACGCAGTATTTT.

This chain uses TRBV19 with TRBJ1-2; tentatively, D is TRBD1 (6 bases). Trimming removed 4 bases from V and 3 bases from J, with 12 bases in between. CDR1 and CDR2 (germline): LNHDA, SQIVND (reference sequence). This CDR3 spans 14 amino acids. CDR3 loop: CASSSSDRYYGYTF. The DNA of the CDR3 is TGTGCCAGTAGTAGTTCGGACAGATACTATGGCTACACCTTC.

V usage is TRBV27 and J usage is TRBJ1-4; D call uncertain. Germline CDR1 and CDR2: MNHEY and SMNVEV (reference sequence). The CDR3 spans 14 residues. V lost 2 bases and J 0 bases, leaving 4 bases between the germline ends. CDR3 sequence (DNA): TGTGCCAGCAGTTTAAAAACAACTAATGAAAAACTGTTTTTT. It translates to CASSLKTTNEKLFF.

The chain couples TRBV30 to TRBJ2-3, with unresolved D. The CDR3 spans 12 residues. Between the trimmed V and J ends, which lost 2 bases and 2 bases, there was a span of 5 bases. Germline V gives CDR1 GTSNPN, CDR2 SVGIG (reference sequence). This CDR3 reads CAWSFLTDTQYF. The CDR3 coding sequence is TGTGCCTGGAGTTTTCTCACAGATACGCAGTATTTT.

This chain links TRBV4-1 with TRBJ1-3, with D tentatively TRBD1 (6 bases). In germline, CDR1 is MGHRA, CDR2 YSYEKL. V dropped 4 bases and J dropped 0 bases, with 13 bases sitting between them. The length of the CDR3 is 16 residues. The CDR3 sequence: CASSLRDTISGNTIYF. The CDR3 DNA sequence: TGCGCCAGCAGCCTCCGGGACACTATCTCTGGAAACACCATATATTTT.

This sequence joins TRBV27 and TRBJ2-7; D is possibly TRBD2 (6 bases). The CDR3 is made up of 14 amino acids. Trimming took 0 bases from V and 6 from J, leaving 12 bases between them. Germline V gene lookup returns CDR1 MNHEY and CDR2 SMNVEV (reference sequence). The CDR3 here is CASSLSRRASEQYF. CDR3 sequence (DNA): TGTGCCAGCAGTTTATCTAGGAGGGCCTCCGAGCAGTACTTC.

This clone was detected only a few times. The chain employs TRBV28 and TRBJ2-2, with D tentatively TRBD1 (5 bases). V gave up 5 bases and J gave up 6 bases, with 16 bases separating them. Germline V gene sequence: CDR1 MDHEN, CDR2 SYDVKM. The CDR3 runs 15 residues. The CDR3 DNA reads TGTGCCAGCAGTCCCCACCGCCAGGGTCCCGGGGAGCTGTTTTTT. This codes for CASSPHRQGPGELFF.

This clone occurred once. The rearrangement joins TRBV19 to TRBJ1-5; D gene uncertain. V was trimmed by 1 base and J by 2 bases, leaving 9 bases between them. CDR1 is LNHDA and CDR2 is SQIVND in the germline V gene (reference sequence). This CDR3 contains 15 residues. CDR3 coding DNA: TGTGCCAGTAGTATAGTTGAACATGGCAATCAGCCCCAGCATTTT. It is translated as CASSIVEHGNQPQHF.

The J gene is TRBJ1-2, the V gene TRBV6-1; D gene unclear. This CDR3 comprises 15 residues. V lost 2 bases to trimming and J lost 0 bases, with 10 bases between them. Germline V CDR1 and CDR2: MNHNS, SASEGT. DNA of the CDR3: TGTGCCAGCAGTGAATCCCCGGCAGCTAACTATGGCTACACCTTC. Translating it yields CASSESPAANYGYTF.

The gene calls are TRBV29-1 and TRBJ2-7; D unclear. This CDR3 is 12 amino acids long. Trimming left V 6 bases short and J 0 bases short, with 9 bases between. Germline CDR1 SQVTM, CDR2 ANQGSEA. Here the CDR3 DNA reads TGCAGCGTAGGAGCTCACTCCTACGAGCAGTACTTC. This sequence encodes CSVGAHSYEQYF.

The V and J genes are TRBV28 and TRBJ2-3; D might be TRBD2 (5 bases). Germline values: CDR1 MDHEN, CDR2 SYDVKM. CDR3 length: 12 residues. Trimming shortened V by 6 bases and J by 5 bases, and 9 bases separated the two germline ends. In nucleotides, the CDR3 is TGTGCCAGCAGCCCGACTAAAGATACGCAGTATTTT. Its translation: CASSPTKDTQYF.